These 3 T cell receptor beta chains originate from one sample sequenced in a study of CD8+CD57+ T cells in acquired aplastic anemia. Patients sequenced had flow cytometry evidence of CD8+CD57+ cell expansion. TCR beta VDJ and CDR3 profiles were obtained from a genomic DNA template. TCRdb re-called the reads through MiXCR, storing one row per CDR3 protein. The sample yields 150,000 to 200,000 distinct CDR3 sequences, more than 60% seen once. Sequencing was performed on sorted CD4+, CD8+, or CD8+CD57+ T cells (not recorded which) from PBMCs. Source of these receptors: a human donor with aplastic anemia.

This clonotype has just a few counts. The J gene is TRBJ2-7, the V gene TRBV19; 9 nucleotides line up with TRBD1. The V segment lost 6 bases and the J segment 6 bases; nucleotides outside the gene matches: 6. Germline loops: CDR1 LNHDA, CDR2 SQIVND (reference sequence). CDR3 size: 13 residues. CDR3 DNA sequence: TGTGCCAGTAGGTTTCGACAGGGGGGCGAGCAGTACTTC. Amino acids: CASRFRQGGEQYF.

V and J are TRBV7-9 and TRBJ1-2, with 8 bases fitting TRBD1. The CDR3 consists of 15 residues. The ends lost 4 bases at V and 3 bases at J; junction bases unmatched: 7. Germline V gene sequence: CDR1 SEHNR, CDR2 FQNEAQ (reference sequence). The chain's CDR3 is CASSSQTGDHYGYTF. The CDR3 nucleotides read TGTGCCAGCAGCTCCCAGACAGGGGATCACTATGGCTACACCTTC.

The chain carries TRBV2 and TRBJ2-7; D is perhaps TRBD1 or TRBD2 (5 bases each). The CDR3 sequence is 15 residues long. CDR1 SNHLY and CDR2 FYNNEI come from the germline V gene. Trimming left V 5 bases short and J 1 base short, with 15 bases between. This CDR3 reads CASSPTRDASYEQYF. CDR3 nucleotides: TGTGCCAGCAGTCCGACAAGGGACGCATCCTACGAGCAGTACTTC. The entire variable domain, with the rest obtained from reference TRBV2 and TRBJ2-7, is as follows: EPEVTQTPSHQVTQMGQEVILRCVPISNHLYFYWYRQILGQKVEFLVSFYNNEISEKSEIFDDQFSVERPDGSNFTLKIRSTKLEDSAMYFCASSPTRDASYEQYFGPGTRLTVT.